This is a list of T cell receptor beta chains from one sample in a study of blood T cell repertoires in COVID-19. Method: immunoSEQ multiplex PCR; TCRdb's copy keeps in-frame clones and lacks some. Of some 270,000 clones listed, 85% to 90% are singletons. Sequenced input: PBMCs or T cells enriched from blood (not recorded which). These receptors were obtained from a woman in her fifties or sixties who had recovered from COVID-19. CDR3s include the opening cysteine and the closing phenylalanine or tryptophan. Fields, in order: clone size, V gene, J gene, D gene, CDR3 protein, CDR3 DNA. D genes are given only for firm matches. Size tells how often a clone was seen (once, few, many) or the class of an expanded clone, and some rows leave it out.

.	TRBV10-3	TRBJ2-5	TRBD2	CAINPSGIRETQYF	TGTGCCATCAACCCTAGCGGGATAAGAGAGACCCAGTACTTC
.	TRBV28	TRBJ2-3	TRBD2	CASTHGGGRGTQYF	TGTGCCAGCACCCACGGGGGGGGGCGGGGTACGCAGTATTTT
.	TRBV5-4	TRBJ1-1	.	CASSGTGLNTEAFF	TGTGCCAGCAGCGGAACAGGGCTGAACACTGAAGCTTTCTTT
.	TRBV5-4	TRBJ2-3	TRBD2	CASRLRGAPDTQYF	TGTGCCAGCAGGTTGCGGGGGGCCCCAGATACGCAGTATTTT
.	TRBV19	TRBJ2-7	.	CATGLGRGYEQYF	TGTGCCACAGGGCTTGGCAGGGGCTACGAGCAGTACTTC
.	TRBV5-1	TRBJ1-1	TRBD1	CASSLVGQGIQNTEAFF	TGCGCCAGCAGCTTGGTGGGACAGGGGATCCAGAACACTGAAGCTTTCTTT
.	TRBV29-1	TRBJ1-4	.	CSVYSPTNEKLFF	TGCAGCGTGTACAGTCCAACTAATGAAAAACTGTTTTTT
once	TRBV30	TRBJ1-1	.	CAWGRSGALAFF	TGTGCCTGGGGGCGGTCAGGGGCTTTAGCTTTCTTT
.	TRBV3-1/TRBV3-2	TRBJ2-5	TRBD2	CASSGRGAEETQYF	TGTGCCAGCAGCGGGCGGGGGGCGGAGGAGACCCAGTACTTC
.	TRBV27	TRBJ2-7	.	CASNPDSRAYEQYF	TGTGCCAGCAATCCGGACAGTCGGGCCTACGAGCAGTACTTC
.	TRBV27	TRBJ1-2	.	CASSLSEDYGYTF	TGTGCCAGCAGTTTATCGGAGGACTATGGCTACACCTTC
.	TRBV28	TRBJ1-1	.	CASRQLNTEAFF	TGTGCCAGCAGGCAGTTGAACACTGAAGCTTTCTTT
.	TRBV7-9	TRBJ2-3	TRBD2	CASGLGTSSSDTQYF	TGTGCCAGCGGTCTCGGGACTAGTAGCTCAGATACGCAGTATTTT
.	TRBV14	TRBJ1-6	.	CASSGVGMRSPLHF	TGTGCCAGCAGCGGCGTAGGTATGAGGTCACCCCTCCACTTT
.	TRBV5-1	TRBJ1-2	.	CASSPGTTNYGYTF	TGCGCCAGCAGCCCCGGGACAACTAACTATGGCTACACCTTC
once	TRBV3-1/TRBV3-2	TRBJ2-2	.	CASSRDGRGGTGELFF	TGTGCCAGCAGCCGAGACGGCCGAGGTGGGACCGGGGAGCTGTTTTTT
.	TRBV28	TRBJ1-6	.	CASKWEHNSPLHF	TGTGCCAGCAAATGGGAGCATAATTCACCCCTCCACTTT
.	TRBV6-1	TRBJ1-2	.	CASSENFLGRFSNYGYTF	TGTGCCAGCAGTGAAAATTTTTTGGGCAGGTTCTCTAACTATGGCTACACCTTC
.	TRBV11-3	TRBJ1-6	.	CASSLVGRAGYSPLHF	TGTGCCAGCAGCTTAGTCGGCAGGGCTGGGTATTCACCCCTCCACTTT
.	TRBV5-1	TRBJ2-5	.	CASSLASTQETQYF	TGCGCCAGCAGCTTGGCGTCTACTCAAGAGACCCAGTACTTC
.	TRBV7-9	TRBJ2-1	TRBD2	CASSSGTTSGRVGFF	TGTGCCAGCAGCTCAGGAACCACTAGCGGGAGGGTTGGGTTCTTC
.	TRBV28	TRBJ1-4	.	CASSRPGGINEKLFF	TGTGCCAGCAGTCGCCCCGGGGGTATTAATGAAAAACTGTTTTTT
.	TRBV29-1	TRBJ1-2	.	CSVLQGVNNYGYTF	TGCAGCGTTCTACAGGGTGTCAACAACTATGGCTACACCTTC
.	TRBV7-3	TRBJ2-2	TRBD1	CASSLGQGVTGELFF	TGTGCCAGCAGCCTAGGGCAGGGGGTAACCGGGGAGCTGTTTTTT
.	TRBV11-2	TRBJ2-7	TRBD1	CASSSGTAREQYF	TGTGCCAGCAGCTCGGGGACAGCCCGGGAGCAGTACTTC
few	TRBV2	TRBJ1-6	TRBD1	CASSLQGARFPPLHF	TGTGCCAGCAGTTTACAGGGGGCTCGTTTTCCACCCCTCCACTTT
.	TRBV11-2	TRBJ1-4	.	CASSLVRTYTTKLFF	TGTGCCAGCAGCTTAGTTCGGACATACACGACGAAACTGTTTTTT
.	TRBV5-8	TRBJ2-6	TRBD2	CASSLVPGGSGANVLTF	TGTGCCAGCAGCTTGGTTCCGGGAGGGTCTGGGGCCAACGTCCTGACTTTC
.	TRBV19	TRBJ2-2	.	CASSIGNTGGELFF	TGTGCCAGTAGTATCGGGAACACCGGCGGGGAGCTGTTTTTT
many	TRBV3-1/TRBV3-2	TRBJ1-3	.	CASSQSGYGNTIYF	TGTGCCAGCAGCCAATCAGGGTACGGAAACACCATATATTTT
.	TRBV5-1	TRBJ2-5	.	CASSLVLPGEETQYF	TGCGCCAGCAGCTTGGTTTTACCGGGGGAGGAGACCCAGTACTTC
.	TRBV5-1	TRBJ2-5	.	CASSLAGFGETQYF	TGCGCCAGCAGCTTGGCGGGATTTGGAGAGACCCAGTACTTC
few	TRBV19	TRBJ1-5	.	CASSIDPGNQPQHF	TGTGCCAGTAGTATAGACCCGGGGAATCAGCCCCAGCATTTT
.	TRBV6-1	TRBJ2-7	TRBD1	CASSEVQGAPYEQYF	TGTGCCAGCAGTGAAGTGCAGGGGGCCCCCTACGAGCAGTACTTC
.	TRBV30	TRBJ1-4	TRBD1	CAWSMQGAREKLFF	TGTGCCTGGAGTATGCAGGGGGCACGTGAAAAACTGTTTTTT
few	TRBV4-1	TRBJ2-1	TRBD2	CASSQVRLTGGFNEQFF	TGCGCCAGCAGCCAAGTGAGGCTTACGGGGGGGTTTAATGAGCAGTTCTTC
few	TRBV5-6	TRBJ1-3	TRBD1	CASSWDRAGFGNTIYF	TGTGCCAGCAGCTGGGACAGGGCAGGATTCGGAAACACCATATATTTT
.	TRBV28	TRBJ2-3	.	CASSTYRLDTQYF	TGTGCCAGCAGCACCTACCGTTTGGATACGCAGTATTTT
.	TRBV5-1	TRBJ2-1	.	CASSLSAGNEQFF	TGCGCCAGCAGCTTGTCTGCGGGAAATGAGCAGTTCTTC
.	TRBV21-1	TRBJ2-3	.	CASNNISGRTDTQYF	TGTGCCAGCAACAACATTAGCGGGCGCACAGATACGCAGTATTTT
few	TRBV5-1	TRBJ2-2	TRBD2	CASSLASGSGRHTGELFF	TGCGCCAGCAGCTTGGCCTCAGGTAGCGGGAGACACACCGGGGAGCTGTTTTTT
.	TRBV3-1/TRBV3-2	TRBJ2-3	TRBD2	CASSQGVAGVTDTQYF	TGTGCCAGCAGCCAAGGGGTAGCGGGGGTCACAGATACGCAGTATTTT
.	TRBV25-1	TRBJ2-2	TRBD1	CASSLGTAAPTGELFF	TGTGCCAGCAGTCTCGGGACAGCGGCTCCGACCGGGGAGCTGTTTTTT
.	TRBV29-1	TRBJ2-7	.	CSVVYRTYEQYF	TGCAGCGTTGTGTACAGAACCTACGAGCAGTACTTC
.	TRBV9	TRBJ2-3	TRBD2	CASTNTGQRGDTQYF	TGTGCCAGCACCAACACTGGGCAGCGGGGGGATACGCAGTATTTT
.	TRBV25-1	TRBJ1-1	.	CASSERSGLAEAFF	TGTGCCAGCAGTGAAAGGTCGGGGTTGGCTGAAGCTTTCTTT
.	TRBV28	TRBJ1-5	TRBD1	CASSVGTVVVQPQHF	TGTGCCAGCAGTGTCGGGACAGTAGTTGTTCAGCCCCAGCATTTT
.	TRBV3-1/TRBV3-2	TRBJ2-7	TRBD2	CASSRPGTTLNEQYF	TGTGCCAGCAGCCGTCCCGGGACTACCTTGAACGAGCAGTACTTC
.	TRBV13	TRBJ2-3	TRBD1	CASSLDRGRDTQYF	TGTGCCAGCAGCTTAGACAGGGGGCGCGATACGCAGTATTTT